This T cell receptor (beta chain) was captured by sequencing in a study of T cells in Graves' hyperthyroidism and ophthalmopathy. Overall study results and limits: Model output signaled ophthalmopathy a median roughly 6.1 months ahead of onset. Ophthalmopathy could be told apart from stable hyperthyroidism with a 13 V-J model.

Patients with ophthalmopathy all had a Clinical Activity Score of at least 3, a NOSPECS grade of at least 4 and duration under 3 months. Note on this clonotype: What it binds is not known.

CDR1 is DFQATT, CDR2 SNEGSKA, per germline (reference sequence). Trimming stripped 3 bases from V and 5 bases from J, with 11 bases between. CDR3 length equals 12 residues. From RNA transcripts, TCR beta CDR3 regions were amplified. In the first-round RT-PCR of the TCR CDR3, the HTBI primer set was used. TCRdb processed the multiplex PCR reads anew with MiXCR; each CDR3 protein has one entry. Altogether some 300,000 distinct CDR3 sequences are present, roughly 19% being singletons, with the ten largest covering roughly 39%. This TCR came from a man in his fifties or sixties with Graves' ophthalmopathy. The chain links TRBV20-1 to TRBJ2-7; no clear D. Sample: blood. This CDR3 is CSAREFYNEQYF. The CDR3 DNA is TGCAGTGCTAGGGAATTCTATAACGAGCAGTACTTC.